This TCR beta chain was recorded in a study of T cells in women clearing cervical HPV infection. Clones were sequenced by immunoSEQ multiplex PCR, and TCRdb holds only the in-frame ones, with some missing. In total, the table holds tens of thousands of clones. Whole-study findings and limits: Richness plus V gene abundances separated cases from controls with AUC about 0.83.

In regard to this clone: Its target is unknown. The read is 3 residues too short to cover the CDR3 end, so that end is filled in from the germline J gene.

The CDR3 is made up of 17 amino acids. The germline V gene encodes CDR1 SGHDN and CDR2 FVKESK. V lost 3 bases to trimming and J lost 3 bases; unmatched junction nucleotides: 11. The sample consisted of blood buffy coat. This TCR was sampled from a woman between 18 and 70 years old with a cervical HPV16 infection that either progressed to CIN3+ or cleared (not recorded which). V gene TRBV14 combines with J gene TRBJ2-1; TRBD2 agrees at 7 bases. The CDR3 loop is CASSQEKGSGVYNEQFF. The part of the CDR3 DNA that was read is TGTGCCAGCAGCCAGGAAAAAGGGAGCGGGGTCTACAATGAG. Filled out from reference TRBV14 and TRBJ2-1, the complete variable domain reads EAGVTQFPSHSVIEKGQTVTLRCDPISGHDNLYWYRRVMGKEIKFLLHFVKESKQDESGMPNNRFLAERTGGTYSTLKVQPAELEDSGVYFCASSQEKGSGVYNEQFFGPGTRLTVL.